The clone carrying this TCR beta chain was counted only a few times. The data are from a study of blood T cell repertoires in COVID-19. On the study more broadly: The study drew acute and convalescent COVID-19 samples from the United States, Italy and Spain. Nucleic acid was either cDNA or gDNA, and it came from T cells, B-cell-depleted T cells, or PBMCs.

Trimming stripped 3 bases from V and 1 base from J, with 9 bases between. The CDR3 spans 14 residues. CDR1 is SNHLY and CDR2 is FYNNEI in the germline V gene. Seattle's enrolled individuals joined amid active infection and were then monitored longitudinally. Methods used by the authors: The assay estimated nucleated cells by amplifying reference gene primers. Clones were read by immunoSEQ multiplex PCR, and TCRdb kept only the in-frame ones, dropping some. V and J calls plus clone size are reproduced from that table; the DNA served to infer D and trimming. Of roughly 190,000 clones in the sample, 82% were seen once.

What was sequenced was peripheral blood. The chain uses TRBV2 and TRBJ1-1, with D unresolved. The sequence came from a woman aged 60 to 75 with COVID-19, enrolled during active disease. CDR3: CASSESQANTEAFF. The CDR3 DNA reads TGTGCCAGCAGTGAGTCCCAAGCGAACACTGAAGCTTTCTTT.